Listed here are 21 T cell receptor beta chains from one sample, sequenced in a study of Tregs in tolerant kidney transplant recipients. Data came from immunoSEQ multiplex PCR; TCRdb stores just in-frame clones and leaves some out. The sample yields about 52,000 clones, roughly nine tenths seen once. Related graft donors supplied nonmyeloablative bone marrow transplants, and mixed chimerism was transient. The source material was CD8+ T cells from blood (PBMCs), sampled 24 months after the transplant. These receptor sequences come from a human patient who received a combined kidney and bone marrow transplant. The graft donor may be the source of some T cells.

This clone was counted ten times or more. In the same sample, other DNA sequences code for this CDR3. V is TRBV11-3 and J is TRBJ2-3; 8 nucleotides line up with TRBD2. The V gene end was trimmed by 5 bases and the J gene end by 1 base; junction bases not matched to a gene: 5. The CDR3 extends over 15 amino acids. Germline-derived CDR1 and CDR2 are SGHNT and YENEEA. The CDR3 is CASSRLAGGTDTQYF. Written as DNA, the CDR3 is TGTGCCAGCAGCCGCCTAGCGGGTGGCACAGATACGCAGTATTTT. Based on the CDR3 plus reference TRBV11-3 and TRBJ2-3, the full variable domain is EAGVVQSPRYKIIEKKQPVAFWCNPISGHNTLYWYLQNLGQGPELLIRYENEEAVDDSQLPKDRFSAERLKGVDSTLKIQPAELGDSAVYLCASSRLAGGTDTQYFGPGTRLTVL.

V usage is TRBV7-8 and J usage is TRBJ2-1; D remains ambiguous. The CDR3 length is 14 residues. The V gene's germline CDR1 is SGHVS and CDR2 FQNEAQ. V lost 1 base and J lost 5, with 9 bases in between. In DNA, the CDR3 is TGTGCCAGCAGCTTAGATGGCGGAGACAATGAGCAGTTCTTC. Translated, it gives CASSLDGGDNEQFF.

Points on this clone: The sample holds other DNA sequences that translate to the same CDR3. V gene TRBV7-3 combines with J gene TRBJ2-3; 8 bases map to TRBD2. Germline-derived CDR1 and CDR2 are SGHTA and FQGTGA. This CDR3 spans 19 amino acids. The J segment lost 1 base and the V segment lost 5 bases, leaving 17 bases of the junction unmatched. The CDR3 DNA reads as TGTGCCAGCAGCCCAAGGACAAGTATAGCGGGGCGAGGCACAGATACGCAGTATTTT. Translating gives CASSPRTSIAGRGTDTQYF.

CDR3 sequence reads: CASRGTDYEQYF. As DNA, the CDR3 is TGTGCCAGCAGGGGGACAGACTACGAGCAGTACTTC. The rearrangement uses TRBV6-6 and TRBJ2-7; 7 bases agree with TRBD1. The CDR3 is 12 residues long. Germline CDR1 reads MNHNY; CDR2 reads SVGAGI (reference sequence). Germline trimming cut 6 bases from V and 3 bases from J; bases unmatched to any gene: 2.

This chain joins TRBV4-1 and TRBJ2-1, with D perhaps TRBD1 (5 bases). CDR1 MGHRA and CDR2 YSYEKL come from the germline V gene. The V gene lost 3 bases and the J gene lost 8 bases, with 14 bases spanning the gap. The CDR3 is 14 amino acids. The CDR3 DNA follows: TGCGCCAGCAGCCACGTAGACAGTTTGTATGAGCAGTTCTTC. This encodes CASSHVDSLYEQFF.

This clone was observed once. The CDR3 protein is CASSFTRTGEQYF. CDR3 bases: TGTGCCAGCAGCTTTACGCGGACGGGAGAGCAGTACTTC. V usage is TRBV5-5 and J usage is TRBJ2-7, with D possibly matching TRBD2 (5 bases). Trimming took 2 bases from V and 7 from J, leaving 13 bases between them. The CDR3 totals 13 residues. Looked up from germline, CDR1 is SGHKS and CDR2 is YYEKEE (reference sequence).

V gene TRBV7-9 combines with J gene TRBJ1-2; 11 bases align to TRBD1. The V segment lost 6 bases and the J segment 4 bases; nucleotides outside the gene matches: 7. Germline CDR1 SEHNR, CDR2 FQNEAQ (reference sequence). This CDR3 is 15 amino acids long. This CDR3 reads CASSSGTGGTYGYTF. The CDR3 bases are TGTGCCAGCAGTTCAGGGACAGGGGGGACCTATGGCTACACCTTC. Full variable domain (missing parts from reference TRBV7-9 and TRBJ1-2): DTGVSQNPRHKITKRGQNVTFRCDPISEHNRLYWYRQTLGQGPEFLTYFQNEAQLEKSRLLSDRFSAERPKGSFSTLEIQRTEQGDSAMYLCASSSGTGGTYGYTFGSGTRLTVV.

The chain couples TRBV7-9 to TRBJ2-1; no clear D. The V gene's germline CDR1 is SEHNR and CDR2 FQNEAQ (reference sequence). V was clipped by 1 base and J by 4 bases, with 5 bases between them. The CDR3 totals 13 residues. The CDR3, as DNA: TGTGCCAGCAGCTTAGAAGCGTACAATGAGCAGTTCTTC. It yields the protein CASSLEAYNEQFF.

The chain has TRBV2 and TRBJ2-7, with no clear D. Germline V gives CDR1 SNHLY, CDR2 FYNNEI. V was trimmed by 4 bases and J by 6 bases, leaving 16 bases between them. This CDR3 comprises 14 residues. CDR3 DNA: TGTGCCAGCAGTGGCCTCGGGTTAACGAGCGAGCAGTACTTC. This gives the protein CASSGLGLTSEQYF. The full variable domain, its missing parts supplied by reference TRBV2 and TRBJ2-7, is EPEVTQTPSHQVTQMGQEVILRCVPISNHLYFYWYRQILGQKVEFLVSFYNNEISEKSEIFDDQFSVERPDGSNFTLKIRSTKLEDSAMYFCASSGLGLTSEQYFGPGTRLTVT.

The chain has TRBV2 and TRBJ2-5; 7 bases fit TRBD2. Germline V gives CDR1 SNHLY, CDR2 FYNNEI. This CDR3 is built from 14 residues. After removal of 2 bases from V and 6 bases from J, the junction contained 6 bases not matched to a gene. The chain's CDR3 is CASSEWGGKQTQYF. DNA of the CDR3: TGTGCCAGCAGTGAATGGGGGGGTAAGCAGACCCAGTACTTC. Full variable domain (outside the CDR3, taken from reference TRBV2 and TRBJ2-5): EPEVTQTPSHQVTQMGQEVILRCVPISNHLYFYWYRQILGQKVEFLVSFYNNEISEKSEIFDDQFSVERPDGSNFTLKIRSTKLEDSAMYFCASSEWGGKQTQYFGPGTRLLVL.

The chain carries TRBV27 and TRBJ2-7, with D possibly TRBD1 on 6 matching bases. In germline, CDR1 is MNHEY, CDR2 SMNVEV (reference sequence). The CDR3 covers 14 residues. V gave up 5 bases and J gave up 2 bases, with 13 bases separating them. The CDR3 spells CASSPFRGTYEQYF. In DNA form, the CDR3 reads TGTGCCAGCAGTCCCTTCAGGGGTACCTACGAGCAGTACTTC.

The rearrangement uses TRBV9 and TRBJ2-7; TRBD2 might be the D (5 bases). CDR1 is SGDLS and CDR2 is YYNGEE in the germline V gene. V was pared by 0 bases and J by 3 bases, with 10 bases between. The length of the CDR3 is 14 residues. The CDR3 protein is CASSVGFGDYEQYF. DNA of the CDR3: TGTGCCAGCAGCGTAGGGTTCGGGGACTACGAGCAGTACTTC.

V gene TRBV7-2 combines with J gene TRBJ2-3; 10 positions agree with TRBD1. Per germline, CDR1 SGHTA and CDR2 FQGNSA. V gave up 5 bases and J gave up 9 bases; unmatched junction bases: 11. This CDR3 comprises 15 residues. For the CDR3, the DNA is TGTGCCAGCAGCCCCCGGACAGGGGGAATCGGGACGCAGTATTTT. Translation gives CASSPRTGGIGTQYF.

This chain uses TRBV4-3 with TRBJ1-1, with a tentative D call TRBD1 (5 bases). Trimming pared 3 bases from V and 6 bases from J, leaving 17 bases between. In germline, CDR1 is LGHNA, CDR2 YSLEER. The CDR3 spans 15 residues. CDR3 loop: CASSQRGGSGSEAFF. CDR3 DNA: TGCGCCAGCAGCCAGCGCGGGGGGTCAGGCTCTGAAGCTTTCTTT.

The CDR3: CASSQVFFGDRSYEQYF. The CDR3 nucleotides are TGCGCCAGCAGCCAAGTTTTTTTTGGCGACAGGTCCTACGAGCAGTACTTC. J is TRBJ2-7 and V is TRBV4-3, with a tentative D call TRBD1 (6 bases). Germline V gene data show CDR1 as LGHNA and CDR2 as YSLEER. The CDR3 covers 17 residues. Between the trimmed V and J ends, which lost 1 base and 1 base, there was a span of 17 bases.

J is TRBJ2-7 and V is TRBV4-1, with a weak D call TRBD2 (6 bases). Trimming left V 1 base short and J 4 bases short, with 20 bases between. Germline assignment: CDR1 MGHRA and CDR2 YSYEKL. The CDR3 runs to 17 residues. CDR3 bases: TGCGCCAGCAGCCAAGCGGCCTGGGAGGCAGGGATTTACGAGCAGTACTTC. Translation: CASSQAAWEAGIYEQYF.

This rearrangement joins TRBV5-1 to TRBJ2-5; 8 bases line up with TRBD1. The end of the DNA fits TRBJ2-7 better, so the J call may be wrong. The CDR3 totals 13 residues. In germline, CDR1 is SGHRS, CDR2 YFSETQ. The CDR3, as DNA: TGCGCCAGCGCTTGGGACAGGACCTACGAGCAGTACTTC. Its protein product is CASAWDRTYEQYF.

The chain uses TRBV4-2 and TRBJ1-2, with a weak D call TRBD1 (6 bases). Germline CDR1 and CDR2: LGHNA and YNFKEQ. Trimming cost V 1 base and J 4 bases, with 16 bases left between them. The CDR3 contains 16 residues. CDR3 residues: CASSQVSAGDIYGYTF. CDR3 DNA sequence: TGTGCCAGCAGCCAAGTTTCGGCAGGGGATATCTATGGCTACACCTTC.

V and J are TRBV27 and TRBJ1-2; 7 bases line up with TRBD1. The germline CDR1 and CDR2 sequences are MNHEY and SMNVEV (reference sequence). The V gene end was trimmed by 6 bases and the J gene end by 4 bases; junction bases not matched to a gene: 8. The CDR3 loop spans 14 amino acids. The CDR3 spells CASSDRERVYGYTF. The CDR3 DNA reads TGTGCCAGCAGCGACAGGGAGAGGGTCTATGGCTACACCTTC.

This clone came up once. The chain combines TRBV9 with TRBJ2-3; D is uncertain. The V end was cut by 0 bases, the J end by 3 bases, with 8 bases between. The CDR3 runs 14 residues. Germline V gene lookup returns CDR1 SGDLS and CDR2 YYNGEE. The CDR3 loop is CASSVALSTDTQYF. The CDR3 nucleotides read TGTGCCAGCAGCGTAGCGCTATCGACAGATACGCAGTATTTT.

This sequence joins TRBV4-3 and TRBJ2-7; tentatively, D is TRBD2 (6 bases). V was clipped by 0 bases and J by 4 bases, with 10 bases between them. Looked up from germline, CDR1 is LGHNA and CDR2 is YSLEER. The CDR3 totals 14 residues. The CDR3 loop is CASSQDPGTYEQYF. CDR3 DNA sequence: TGCGCCAGCAGCCAAGATCCAGGGACTTACGAGCAGTACTTC.